This TCR beta chain was found in a study of naive and memory T cell subsets. Study-wide results and caveats: Naive repertoires, especially CD8, held a few larger clonotypes, possibly memory cells re-expressing CD45RA. From naive to CM, EM and EMRA, diversity decreased and Gini increased. The power law exponent of TCR abundance differed between naive and memory cells.

Remarks on this clonotype: The target antigen is unknown.

Alpha and beta libraries were amplified separately from the second PCR onward. CD4 T cells were positively selected, then CD8 T cells from the CD4-negative fraction. An equimolar mix of two oligonucleotides served as the beta constant-region primer for TRBC1 and TRBC2. Ligated cDNA was amplified by four rounds of PCR with nested alpha and beta constant-region primers and SP2. TCRdb re-called the UMI-ligation and nested PCR reads with MiXCR, one entry per CDR3 protein. This table holds around 140,000 distinct CDR3 sequences, about 20% found once. Germline loops: CDR1 KGHDR, CDR2 SFDVKD. V was pared by 9 bases and J by 2 bases, with 10 bases of the junction left unmatched. The CDR3 has 18 residues.

The sequence was obtained from a human donor in good health. The rearrangement links TRBV24-1 to TRBJ2-2; the match to TRBD2 covers 14 bases. Sequencing used naive CD4+ T cells from blood. Written as DNA, the CDR3 is TGTGCCACCCGTGGGACTAGCGGGAGTTTGTCAAACACCGGGGAGCTGTTTTTT. Its translation is CATRGTSGSLSNTGELFF.